This T cell receptor (beta chain) was documented in a study of T cell responses to AZD1222 COVID-19 vaccine. Across the study: Second-dose intervals near 4 or 12 weeks were combined. Findings of the study overall: Among spike-specific TCRs, nearly half reportedly target unmutated variant regions. Females made up more of the donors, who were largely white British, and clonal diversity may have come out too low. At study baseline, merely about 6 AZD1222 recipients were seropositive.

TCRdb keeps only in-frame clones here, not all; method: immunoSEQ multiplex PCR. The sample yields 95,000 to 100,000 clones, approximately 86% seen once. With regard to this clone: Its target is unknown.

Trimming removed 0 bases at V and 0 bases at J, with 11 bases between. This CDR3 contains 16 residues. Looked up from germline, CDR1 is SGHRS and CDR2 is YFSETQ. This TCR was recovered from an adult in good health. The sequencing used peripheral blood, collected on day 0 of AZD1222 vaccination. The chain is built from TRBV5-1 and TRBJ2-3; D is ambiguous. CDR3 in DNA: TGCGCCAGCAGCTTGGAGGGCGCCCTTAGCACAGATACGCAGTATTTT. This translates into CASSLEGALSTDTQYF.